This note documents a single T cell receptor (beta chain) sequence. The sample belongs to a study of blood T cell repertoires in COVID-19. The overall study: Material from acute and convalescent COVID-19 was sourced from the United States, Italy and Spain.

Germline CDR1 is WSHSY and CDR2 is SAAADI. The CDR3 contains 15 residues. The junction had 8 bases not matched to a gene; V was cut back by 7 bases and J by 1 base. In the authors' workflow: Estimated nucleated cell counts came from reference gene primer amplification. Some clones are missing from TCRdb's copy, which holds only in-frame ones; the method was immunoSEQ multiplex PCR. The DNA was the basis for D and trimming; V, J and clone size are from that table. Among 150,000 or so clones, about nine tenths were seen once, and the ten largest hold around 25%. The V call is TRBV10-2, the J call TRBJ2-7, with 9 bases aligning to TRBD1. What was sequenced was peripheral blood. The TCR originated in a man aged 55 to 70 with acute or convalescent COVID-19. The CDR3 region is CASNNRGLPSYEQYV. CDR3 nucleotides: TGCGCCAGCAATAACAGGGGGCTCCCTTCCTACGAGCAGTACGTC.